This T cell receptor (beta chain) is from a study of OX40 agonist ivuxolimab in advanced cancers. Overall study results and limits: Several nonresponders also turned out to have low normalized T-cell clonal expansion.

In this sample, this clone turned up once. Its specificity is not known. CDR1 is MNHEY, CDR2 SMNVEV, per germline (reference sequence). The CDR3 runs to 14 residues. Between the trimmed V and J ends, which lost 3 bases and 1 base, there was a span of 4 bases. Clones were read by immunoSEQ multiplex PCR, and TCRdb kept only the in-frame ones, dropping some. Of about 36,000 clones listed, approximately 80% are singletons. Sample: CD4+ or CD8+ T cells sorted from blood, taken in a trial of the OX40 agonist ivuxolimab. The TCR sequence derives from an adult with an advanced solid tumor such as melanoma, head and neck, liver or kidney cancer. The rearrangement joins TRBV27 to TRBJ2-6; D is uncertain. The chain's CDR3 is CASSFRSGANVLTF. In nucleotides, the CDR3 is TGTGCCAGCAGTTTCAGGTCTGGGGCCAACGTCCTGACTTTC. Combining the CDR3 with reference TRBV27 and TRBJ2-6 gives the whole variable domain EAQVTQNPRYLITVTGKKLTVTCSQNMNHEYMSWYRQDPGLGLRQIYYSMNVEVTDKGDVPEGYKVSRKEKRNFPLILESPSPNQTSLYFCASSFRSGANVLTFGAGSRLTVL.